Listed below are T cell receptor beta chains from one sample, sequenced in a study of siplizumab effects on memory and regulatory T cells. Data came from immunoSEQ multiplex PCR; TCRdb stores just in-frame clones and leaves some out. This sample yields 85,000 to 120,000 clones, of which 92% are seen a single time; approximately 1.2% belongs to the top ten. The sequenced material came from CD4+ T cells sorted from blood. Receptor source: a human donor in good health. CDR3s include the opening cysteine and the closing phenylalanine or tryptophan. D genes are given only for firm matches. The size field is filled for only some rows; it gives once, few, many or a size class.

DNA,CDR3,V,size,D,J
TGTGCCAGTACGCGGGACAGGGGTACCGGGGAGCTGTTTTTT,CASTRDRGTGELFF,TRBV6-5,.,TRBD1,TRBJ2-2
TGTGCCAGCAGACTACAGGGGGCGGCTAATGAAAAACTGTTTTTT,CASRLQGAANEKLFF,TRBV2,.,TRBD1,TRBJ1-4
TGTGCCAGCAGCTTGTCCGGCGGGAGGGTCCAGATACGGGAGTATTTT,CASSLSGGRVQIREYF,TRBV5-4,once,TRBD2,TRBJ2-3
TGCGCCAGCAGCCAATTAGGAGTAGCCAAAAACATTCAGTACTTC,CASSQLGVAKNIQYF,TRBV4-1,.,.,TRBJ2-4
TGTGCCAGCAGCGGAACAGGGGTTGGTGAGCAGTTCTTC,CASSGTGVGEQFF,TRBV6-5,.,TRBD1,TRBJ2-1
TGTGCCAGTAGCCTACAGGGAAATCAGCCCCAGCATTTT,CASSLQGNQPQHF,TRBV19,.,.,TRBJ1-5
TGTGCCAGCAGTGACTCACAATACAATGAGCAGTTCTTC,CASSDSQYNEQFF,TRBV6-4,.,.,TRBJ2-1
TGTGCCAGCAGCCAATTTTTTTCTGCGGGAGGCTCCAATGAGCAGTTCTTC,CASSQFFSAGGSNEQFF,TRBV4-2,.,TRBD2,TRBJ2-1
TGTGCCAGCAGTTTATATCAAGCAGGGCAGCACAAACTGTTTTTT,CASSLYQAGQHKLFF,TRBV28,.,.,TRBJ1-4
TGCGCCAGCAGCCCCGGGACAATGAATGGCTACACCTTC,CASSPGTMNGYTF,TRBV5-1,.,.,TRBJ1-2
TGTGCCAGCAGTGGCGGCCGTGGGGAGCTGTTTTTT,CASSGGRGELFF,TRBV6-4,.,.,TRBJ2-2
TGTGCCAGCAGCCAAATCCGGGCGAGCTATACGCAGTATTTT,CASSQIRASYTQYF,TRBV4-2,.,.,TRBJ2-3
TGCGCCAGCAGCTTGGTAGCCAGGGGGCTGTCCACTGAAGCTTTCTTT,CASSLVARGLSTEAFF,TRBV5-1,.,TRBD1,TRBJ1-1
TGCGCCAGCAGTCCGGGACTAGCGGGGGGTGAGCAGTTCTTC,CASSPGLAGGEQFF,TRBV10-1,.,TRBD2,TRBJ2-1
TGTGCCAGCAGTGCCCAGGGGAAGGGCAATCAGCCCCAGCATTTT,CASSAQGKGNQPQHF,TRBV6-6,.,.,TRBJ1-5
TGTGCCATCAGTGAGTTAATCCAAACTGACAGGCGGTCCTACGAGCAGTACTTC,CAISELIQTDRRSYEQYF,TRBV10-3,.,.,TRBJ2-7
TGTGCCAGCAGCTCAGCGGGGGGCCCGCAGCCCCAGCATTTT,CASSSAGGPQPQHF,TRBV7-3,.,.,TRBJ1-5
TGTGCCAGCAGCTTAGAGATGGCTAGCGGGGCCTACGAGCAGTACTTC,CASSLEMASGAYEQYF,TRBV11-2,.,TRBD2,TRBJ2-7
TGTGCCAGCAGTTATCCGACTGGTGGCAATCAGCCCCAGCATTTT,CASSYPTGGNQPQHF,TRBV6-6,.,.,TRBJ1-5
TGTGCCAGCAGCGTGGACAGGGGGCGAATTGAAAAACTGTTTTTT,CASSVDRGRIEKLFF,TRBV11-2,once,TRBD1,TRBJ1-4
TGTGCCAGCAGCTTAAAGCTAGCGGGAGAACTTAATGAGCAGTTCTTC,CASSLKLAGELNEQFF,TRBV7-3,.,TRBD2,TRBJ2-1
TGTGCCAGTAGTAACACCTACGAGCAGTACTTC,CASSNTYEQYF,TRBV19,.,.,TRBJ2-7